This T cell receptor beta chain was retrieved from a study of T cells expressing NK-cell markers. Study-level background: The authors sequenced eight donors, of whom seven were HCMV-seropositive and one was seronegative. Notes on the study in general: What remained unclear was the HCMV specificity of expanded NKG2C+ T cell clones. As a fraction of CD8+ T cells, dominant NKG2C+ clonotypes reached roughly 1.0-7.5% in six donors.

TCR beta cDNA was made by 5'RACE template switching with UMIs. For each CDR3 protein, TCRdb gives one entry from its re-call of the 5' RACE reads, without DNA. Its listing shows about 380,000 distinct CDR3 sequences. Details on this clonotype: Its matching antigen is unknown.

This receptor was obtained from a man aged 18 to 69 in good health. Material: blood T cells: a sorted CD56 or NKG2C T cell subset, CD4+ or CD8+ T cells, or bulk PBMC T cells (not recorded which).

The chain's CDR3 is CASSPGQGARDEQFF. The V and J genes are TRBV4-1 and TRBJ2-1; the D call from TCRdb, TRBD1, cannot be confirmed without DNA. This CDR3 contains 15 residues. Germline loops: CDR1 MGHRA, CDR2 YSYEKL.